Below, one TCR beta chain is given with its context. The data originate from a study of CD8 T cells in ankylosing spondylitis. V shed 2 bases and J shed 4 bases, with 8 bases lying between them. The germline V gene has CDR1 DFQATT and CDR2 SNEGSKA (reference sequence). The CDR3 runs to 13 residues. TCRdb redid the calling of the 5' RACE reads with MiXCR, one entry per CDR3 protein. Of some 270,000 distinct CDR3 sequences in the sample, roughly 32% were seen once. The chain joins TRBV20-1 to TRBJ2-2; possibly TRBD1 for D (5 bases). The sample was blood, either unsorted or a sorted T cell fraction (not recorded which). This receptor was obtained from a male donor with ankylosing spondylitis or in good health (not recorded which). The CDR3 reads CSARPGLTGELFF. The CDR3 DNA sequence: TGCAGTGCTAGACCAGGGCTCACCGGGGAGCTGTTTTTT.